The clone carrying this T cell receptor (beta chain) appeared many times. Its antigen is not known. V lost 6 bases to trimming and J lost 3 bases, with 15 bases between them. In germline, CDR1 is LNHDA, CDR2 SQIVND (reference sequence). The CDR3 is made up of 14 amino acids. MiXCR, run by TCRdb on the RT-PCR reads, gives a single entry per CDR3 protein. The sample has 490,000 or so distinct CDR3 sequences; under 9% are singletons. The data derive from a study of response to subunit inactivated influenza vaccine. Study results and limitations: Each seasonal flu vaccination may recruit only limited new T cells, authors suggested.

The sample in question was PBMCs from blood, obtained less than 30 months after vaccination. The chain combines TRBV19 with TRBJ2-7; D uncertain. The source of this sequence is a man aged 50 to 75 who received an inactivated influenza vaccine. The CDR3 sequence is CASSTVNGYYEQYF. CDR3 coding DNA: TGTGCCAGTAGCACGGTCAATGGGTACTACGAGCAGTACTTC.